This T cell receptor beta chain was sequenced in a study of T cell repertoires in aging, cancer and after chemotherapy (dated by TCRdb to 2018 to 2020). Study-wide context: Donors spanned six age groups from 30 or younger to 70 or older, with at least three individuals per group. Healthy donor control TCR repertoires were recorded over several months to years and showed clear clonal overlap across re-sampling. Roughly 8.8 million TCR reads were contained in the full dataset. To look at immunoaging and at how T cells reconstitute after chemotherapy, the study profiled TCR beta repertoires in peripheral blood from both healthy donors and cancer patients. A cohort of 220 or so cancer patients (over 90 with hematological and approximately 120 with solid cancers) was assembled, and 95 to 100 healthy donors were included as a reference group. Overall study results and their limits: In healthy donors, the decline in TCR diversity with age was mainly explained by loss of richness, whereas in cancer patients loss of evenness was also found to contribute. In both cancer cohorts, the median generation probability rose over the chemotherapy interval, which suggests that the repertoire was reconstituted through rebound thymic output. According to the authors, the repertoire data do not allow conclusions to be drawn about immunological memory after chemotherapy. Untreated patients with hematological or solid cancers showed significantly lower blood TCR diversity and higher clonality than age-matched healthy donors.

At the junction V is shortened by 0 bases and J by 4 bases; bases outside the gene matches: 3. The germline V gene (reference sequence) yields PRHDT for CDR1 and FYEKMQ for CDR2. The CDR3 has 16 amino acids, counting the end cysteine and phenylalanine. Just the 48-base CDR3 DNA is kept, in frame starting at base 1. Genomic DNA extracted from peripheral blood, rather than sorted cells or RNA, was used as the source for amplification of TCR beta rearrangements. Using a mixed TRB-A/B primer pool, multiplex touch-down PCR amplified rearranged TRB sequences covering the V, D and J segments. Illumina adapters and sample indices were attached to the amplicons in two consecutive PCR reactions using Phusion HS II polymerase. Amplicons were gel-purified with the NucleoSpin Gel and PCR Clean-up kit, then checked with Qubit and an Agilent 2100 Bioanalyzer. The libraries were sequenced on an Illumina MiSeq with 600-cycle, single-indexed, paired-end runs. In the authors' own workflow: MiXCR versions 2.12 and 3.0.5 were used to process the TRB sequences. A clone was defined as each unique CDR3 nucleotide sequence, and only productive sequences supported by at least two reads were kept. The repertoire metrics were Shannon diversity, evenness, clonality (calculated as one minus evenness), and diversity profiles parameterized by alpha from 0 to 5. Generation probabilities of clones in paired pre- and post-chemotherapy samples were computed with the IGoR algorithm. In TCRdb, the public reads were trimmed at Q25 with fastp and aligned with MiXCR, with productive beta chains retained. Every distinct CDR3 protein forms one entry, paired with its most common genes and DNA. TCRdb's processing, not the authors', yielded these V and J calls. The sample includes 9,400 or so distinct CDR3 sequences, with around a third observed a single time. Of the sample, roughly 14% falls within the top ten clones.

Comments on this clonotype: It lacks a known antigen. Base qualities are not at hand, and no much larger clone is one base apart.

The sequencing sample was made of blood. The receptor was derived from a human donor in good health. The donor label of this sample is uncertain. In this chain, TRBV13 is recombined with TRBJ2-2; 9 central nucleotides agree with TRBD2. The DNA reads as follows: TGTGCCAGCAGCTTAGGCCTAGCGGGGACCACCGGGGAGCTGTTTTTT. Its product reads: CASSLGLAGTTGELFF.